The 2 T cell receptor beta chains reported below all come from one sample, sequenced in a study of shared clonotypes between healthy human individuals. Libraries were prepared by immunoSEQ multiplex PCR; TCRdb keeps only in-frame clonotypes and omits some of them. Here the sample spans about 960,000 clones, 76% being singletons. Sequenced: memory CD4+ T cells sorted from blood. Subset reported: CD45RA-negative fraction. Receptor source: a man in his late teens or twenties in good health.

The gene calls are TRBV4-3 and TRBJ1-4; 8 nucleotides line up with TRBD1. The V gene's germline CDR1 is LGHNA and CDR2 YSLEER. Germline trimming cut 1 base from V and 8 bases from J; bases unmatched to any gene: 12. The CDR3 spans 17 residues. For the CDR3, the DNA is TGCGCCAGCAGCCAAGCTAGATATGCTACAGGGGGGGAAAAACTGTTTTTT. It yields the protein CASSQARYATGGEKLFF.

The gene calls are TRBV6-1 and TRBJ2-3; 7 bases line up with TRBD2. Germline V gene sequence: CDR1 MNHNS, CDR2 SASEGT. This CDR3 comprises 15 residues. Germline trimming cut 0 bases from V and 8 bases from J; bases unmatched to any gene: 8. CDR3 nucleotides: TGTGCCAGCAGTGAAGCGCCCGGGACTATACCTACGCAGTATTTT. Translated: CASSEAPGTIPTQYF.